This is a list of T cell receptor beta chains from one sample in a study of T cell responses to AZD1222 COVID-19 vaccine. The assay was immunoSEQ multiplex PCR, and TCRdb's table has in-frame clones only and misses some. In the table there are 110,000 or so clones, approximately 88% of which are singletons. The sample consisted of peripheral blood, taken 28 days after the second AZD1222 dose. The receptor set was obtained from an adult who received the AZD1222 COVID-19 vaccine. CDR3s include the opening cysteine and the closing phenylalanine or tryptophan. A D gene is named only where the DNA matches it firmly. Clone size is stated in some rows and not others, as once, few, many or a class when expanded.

cdr3_aa,cdr3_nt,d_call,j_call,clone_size,v_call
CASSPPEAEYSNQPQHF,TGTGCCAGCTCACCACCGGAGGCAGAATATAGCAATCAGCCCCAGCATTTT,.,TRBJ1-5,.,TRBV18
CASSLDTILYEQYF,TGTGCCAGCAGCCTAGACACCATCCTCTACGAGCAGTACTTC,.,TRBJ2-7,.,TRBV6-5
CASSLRAGGAYEQYF,TGTGCTAGCAGCTTAAGGGCAGGCGGTGCCTACGAGCAGTACTTC,.,TRBJ2-7,.,TRBV7-7
CASSQDGSMNTEAFF,TGTGCCAGCAGCCAAGACGGAAGCATGAACACTGAAGCTTTCTTT,.,TRBJ1-1,.,TRBV4-2
CASSVAGGIQETQYF,TGTGCCAGCAGCGTAGCTGGGGGAATCCAAGAGACCCAGTACTTC,.,TRBJ2-5,.,TRBV9
CASSTLQGALGYTF,TGTGCCAGCAGTACTCTACAGGGAGCCTTGGGCTACACCTTC,.,TRBJ1-2,.,TRBV27
CASSLVFGEGMNTEAFF,TGTGCCAGCAGCTTAGTTTTTGGGGAGGGGATGAACACTGAAGCTTTCTTT,.,TRBJ1-1,.,TRBV7-2
CASSYMTGGDGYTF,TGTGCCAGCAGTTACATGACAGGAGGTGATGGCTACACCTTC,.,TRBJ1-2,once,TRBV6-5
CASSDGPGTEAFF,TGTGCCAGCAGTGATGGTCCGGGGACTGAAGCTTTCTTT,.,TRBJ1-1,.,TRBV6-1
CASSERGTAGNEQFF,TGTGCCAGCAGTGAAAGGGGGACAGCAGGCAATGAGCAGTTCTTC,TRBD1,TRBJ2-1,.,TRBV2
CASSLARGGYNEQFF,TGTGCCAGCAGCTTAGCGCGGGGGGGCTACAATGAGCAGTTCTTC,TRBD2,TRBJ2-1,.,TRBV7-2
CASSQTGGTDYGYTF,TGCGCCAGCAGCCAAACCGGCGGGACAGACTATGGCTACACCTTC,TRBD1,TRBJ1-2,.,TRBV5-1
CASSAAGAGNEKLFF,TGTGCCAGCAGTGCGGCAGGGGCTGGTAATGAAAAACTGTTTTTT,.,TRBJ1-4,.,TRBV28
CASSSPGLIYGYTF,TGTGCCAGCAGTAGTCCGGGACTTATATATGGCTACACCTTC,.,TRBJ1-2,.,TRBV2
CASSHGQGQETQYF,TGTGCCAGCAGTCATGGACAGGGCCAAGAGACCCAGTACTTC,TRBD1,TRBJ2-5,.,TRBV27
CASSWSNSPLHF,TGTGCCAGCAGCTGGAGTAATTCACCCCTCCACTTT,.,TRBJ1-6,.,TRBV5-8
CASSQHRGLKETQYF,TGTGCCAGCAGCCAACACAGGGGATTGAAAGAGACCCAGTACTTC,TRBD1,TRBJ2-5,once,TRBV14
CASSLMRGTDTQYF,TGTGCCAGCAGCTTAATGCGTGGCACAGATACGCAGTATTTT,.,TRBJ2-3,.,TRBV7-6
CASSVAPAPSGLAGGELFF,TGTGCCAGCAGCGTAGCCCCCGCACCGTCAGGACTAGCGGGCGGGGAGCTGTTTTTT,TRBD2,TRBJ2-2,.,TRBV9
CASSRTGETQYF,TGTGCCAGCAGTCGGACCGGGGAGACCCAGTACTTC,.,TRBJ2-5,.,TRBV7-9
CASSDSVGAFGANNEQFF,TGTGCCAGCAGTGACTCGGTTGGGGCATTCGGGGCGAACAATGAGCAGTTCTTC,.,TRBJ2-1,.,TRBV6-4
CASSESWDRDEKLFF,TGTGCCAGCAGTGAATCTTGGGACAGAGATGAAAAACTGTTTTTT,TRBD1,TRBJ1-4,.,TRBV6-1
CAISSTSGGDTYEQYF,TGTGCCATCAGCTCAACTAGCGGGGGTGATACCTACGAGCAGTACTTC,TRBD2,TRBJ2-7,.,TRBV10-3
CASSIGGISSGNTIYF,TGTGCCAGTAGTATTGGCGGGATCAGCTCTGGAAACACCATATATTTT,.,TRBJ1-3,.,TRBV19
CASSPVDLDLSGNTIYF,TGTGCCAGCAGCCCCGTAGATCTGGACCTCTCTGGAAACACCATATATTTT,.,TRBJ1-3,once,TRBV13
CASSYQTPTVNTEAFF,TGTGCCAGCAGTTACCAAACCCCCACAGTGAACACTGAAGCTTTCTTT,.,TRBJ1-1,.,TRBV6-5
CASSRQGAIGYTF,TGTGCCAGCAGCCGACAGGGGGCAATTGGCTACACCTTC,TRBD1,TRBJ1-2,.,TRBV3-1/TRBV3-2
CSVEDPNRSSYNEQFF,TGCAGCGTTGAAGATCCGAACAGGAGCTCCTACAATGAGCAGTTCTTC,.,TRBJ2-1,.,TRBV29-1
CASSPRSRGETQYF,TGCGCCAGCAGCCCTCGGTCCCGCGGAGAGACCCAGTACTTC,.,TRBJ2-5,.,TRBV5-1
CASSQASGGSYEQYF,TGTGCCAGCAGCCAAGCGAGCGGGGGCTCCTACGAGCAGTACTTC,TRBD2,TRBJ2-7,.,TRBV3-1/TRBV3-2
CASRSGTDTGELFF,TGTGCCAGCAGGTCCGGGACAGACACCGGGGAGCTGTTTTTT,TRBD1,TRBJ2-2,.,TRBV5-4
CASSITGIANTIYF,TGTGCCAGCAGCATAACAGGGATTGCGAACACCATATATTTT,.,TRBJ1-3,.,TRBV5-4
CASSLLAGIGELFF,TGTGCCAGCAGCCTTCTAGCGGGGATCGGGGAGCTGTTTTTT,TRBD2,TRBJ2-2,few,TRBV14
CASTGQGAKYGYTF,TGCGCCAGCACGGGACAGGGGGCGAAGTATGGCTACACCTTC,TRBD1,TRBJ1-2,.,TRBV10-1
CASSLVSGMGYGYTF,TGTGCCAGCAGCTTGGTTTCAGGGATGGGGTATGGCTACACCTTC,.,TRBJ1-2,.,TRBV5-4
CASGQTGDYRHF,TGTGCTAGTGGGCAAACAGGGGACTATAGACACTTC,.,TRBJ2-5,.,TRBV12-5
CASSLVLGILGEQYF,TGTGCCAGCAGCTTAGTCCTCGGAATCCTGGGGGAGCAGTACTTC,.,TRBJ2-7,.,TRBV7-2
CASSRGGRGNQPQHF,TGTGCCAGCAGTCGAGGGGGAAGGGGCAATCAGCCCCAGCATTTT,.,TRBJ1-5,.,TRBV28
CASSGPWDRASGGYTF,TGTGCCAGCAGCGGACCCTGGGACAGGGCAAGCGGTGGCTACACCTTC,TRBD1,TRBJ1-2,.,TRBV7-9
CASSPRQGALGGELFF,TGTGCCAGCAGCCCCCGACAGGGAGCCCTGGGCGGGGAGCTGTTTTTT,TRBD1,TRBJ2-2,.,TRBV7-2
CASSWGGGEKLFF,TGTGCCAGCAGCTGGGGCGGCGGTGAAAAACTGTTTTTT,.,TRBJ1-4,.,TRBV7-6
CASSVDRNTIYF,TGTGCCAGCAGCGTAGATCGAAACACCATATATTTT,.,TRBJ1-3,few,TRBV7-9
CASSQSGNTIYF,TGTGCCAGCAGCCAGTCGGGGAACACCATATATTTT,.,TRBJ1-3,.,TRBV12-3/TRBV12-4
CASSQDRQGAFTDTQYF,TGTGCCAGCAGCCAAGATCGCCAGGGGGCGTTCACAGATACGCAGTATTTT,TRBD1,TRBJ2-3,.,TRBV3-1/TRBV3-2
CASSSTWGSGGDISYNEQFF,TGTGCCAGCAGCTCAACCTGGGGGAGCGGGGGGGACATCTCCTACAATGAGCAGTTCTTC,TRBD2,TRBJ2-1,.,TRBV11-3
CASSKVGGTTDTQYF,TGTGCCAGTAGTAAAGTGGGGGGGACCACAGATACGCAGTATTTT,TRBD2,TRBJ2-3,.,TRBV19
CASSPSGTLSYGYTF,TGTGCCAGCAGTCCATCAGGGACATTAAGTTATGGCTACACCTTC,.,TRBJ1-2,.,TRBV6-2/TRBV6-3
CASRNGGTEAFF,TGTGCCAGTAGGAACGGGGGCACTGAAGCTTTCTTT,.,TRBJ1-1,.,TRBV19
CASSLMVVGTGELFF,TGTGCCAGCAGCTTAATGGTCGTGGGGACCGGGGAGCTGTTTTTT,.,TRBJ2-2,few,TRBV7-6
CASSSGILGQPQHF,TGCGCCAGCAGCTCGGGCATTCTAGGACAGCCCCAGCATTTT,.,TRBJ1-5,once,TRBV5-1
CSVIAGASQETQYF,TGCAGCGTTATAGCGGGGGCCTCCCAAGAGACCCAGTACTTC,TRBD2,TRBJ2-5,.,TRBV29-1
CASSQGGQAGNTIYF,TGCGCCAGCAGCCAGGGGGGACAGGCGGGAAACACCATATATTTT,TRBD1,TRBJ1-3,.,TRBV4-3
CATSGSAPNTGELFF,TGTGCCACCAGTGGGTCCGCTCCGAACACCGGGGAGCTGTTTTTT,.,TRBJ2-2,.,TRBV24-1
CASSSQETQYF,TGCGCCAGCAGCTCCCAAGAGACCCAGTACTTC,.,TRBJ2-5,few,TRBV5-1
CASSLGAGEYF,TGTGCCAGCAGCTTAGGGGCGGGGGAGTATTTT,TRBD2,TRBJ2-3,.,TRBV7-6
CASSYTRTVYNEQFF,TGTGCCAGCAGTTACACCCGGACAGTCTACAATGAGCAGTTCTTC,.,TRBJ2-1,.,TRBV6-5
CASSSYPGWQPQHF,TGTGCCAGCAGTTCCTATCCGGGGTGGCAGCCCCAGCATTTT,.,TRBJ1-5,.,TRBV6-5